The 11 T cell receptor beta chains listed next were all sequenced from one sample in a study of CD8 T cells in ankylosing spondylitis. TCRdb analysed the 5' RACE reads with MiXCR anew, one entry per CDR3 protein. The sample lists approximately 260,000 distinct CDR3 sequences, over 15% seen once, with approximately 32% in the top ten. What was sequenced was blood, either unsorted or a sorted T cell fraction (not recorded which). The receptors here all came from a male donor with ankylosing spondylitis or in good health (not recorded which).

This clonotype was seen only once. The chain is built from TRBV25-1 and TRBJ2-7; D possibly matches TRBD1 or TRBD2 (5 bases each). Germline V gives CDR1 MGHDK, CDR2 SYGVNS. CDR3 length: 14 amino acids. V lost 2 bases, J lost 2 bases, and 10 bases lay in between. CDR3 region: CASSEPGATYEQYF. CDR3 DNA: TGTGCCAGCAGTGAACCCGGGGCCACCTACGAGCAGTACTTC.

This clonotype was recorded many times. The CDR3: CASSLVRDTQYF. CDR3 nucleotide sequence: TGTGCCAGCAGCTTGGTTAGAGATACGCAGTATTTT. The V call is TRBV5-6, the J call TRBJ2-3; D ambiguous. The CDR3 sequence is 12 residues long. CDR1 is SGHDT and CDR2 is YYEEEE in the germline V gene. The V end was cut by 0 bases, the J end by 5 bases, with 4 bases between.

This clonotype was recorded a few times. The rearrangement joins TRBV29-1 to TRBJ1-1; maybe TRBD1 (5 bases). V lost 5 bases, J lost 5 bases, and 12 bases lay in between. CDR1 and CDR2 (germline): SQVTM, ANQGSEA. The CDR3 spans 12 residues. CDR3 loop: CSVSLRGTEAFF. The CDR3 DNA reads TGCAGCGTTTCCCTAAGGGGAACTGAAGCTTTCTTT.

Comment on this clonotype: Mismatch with germline at one junction end may stem from a read error. The gene calls are TRBV14 and TRBJ2-5; D gene ambiguous. CDR1 is SGHDN and CDR2 is FVKESK in the germline V gene. This CDR3 has 12 amino acids. CDR3 amino acids: CASSQVGVARAF. CDR3 DNA sequence: TGTGCCAGCAGCCAAGTTGGTGTTGCTCGGGCCTTC.

The rearrangement uses TRBV9 and TRBJ2-1, with 9 bases matching TRBD2. After removal of 8 bases from V and 7 bases from J, the junction contained 16 bases not matched to a gene. The CDR3 loop spans 16 amino acids. Germline assignment: CDR1 SGDLS and CDR2 YYNGEE. This CDR3 is CASSPHGASGTNEQFF. The CDR3 nucleotides read TGTGCCAGTTCCCCCCACGGAGCTAGCGGGACGAATGAGCAGTTCTTC.

The table lists this clonotype with a few counts. The J gene is TRBJ2-2, the V gene TRBV12-3 or TRBV12-4; D uncertain. The CDR3 runs 11 residues. V shed 6 bases and J shed 7 bases, with 6 bases lying between them. The CDR3 sequence: CASRLNGELFF. The CDR3 region has the DNA TGTGCCAGCAGACTTAACGGGGAGCTGTTTTTT.

The chain employs TRBV12-3 or TRBV12-4 and TRBJ2-7, with D possibly matching TRBD2 (6 bases). Trimming shortened V by 6 bases and J by 6 bases, and 12 bases separated the two germline ends. The CDR3 has 12 residues. DNA of the CDR3: TGTGCCAGCAGACCTCGGGGGAGCGAGCAGTACTTC. Protein sequence: CASRPRGSEQYF.

The genes are TRBV28 and TRBJ2-1; maybe TRBD1 (6 bases). V shed 7 bases and J shed 7 bases, with 20 bases lying between them. The length of the CDR3 is 15 residues. From germline, CDR1 is MDHEN and CDR2 SYDVKM. CDR3 sequence: CASTNRVLRFNEQFF. The DNA of the CDR3 is TGTGCCAGCACTAACAGGGTTTTGCGTTTTAATGAGCAGTTCTTC.

The J gene is TRBJ1-1, the V gene TRBV5-1; no clear D. This CDR3 comprises 17 residues. V was shortened by 1 base and J by 4 bases, with 20 bases between the two germline ends. The germline V gene has CDR1 SGHRS and CDR2 YFSETQ. CDR3 residues: CASSLLPKDSVSTEAFF. The CDR3 bases are TGCGCCAGCAGCTTGCTACCTAAGGACTCGGTGAGCACTGAAGCTTTCTTT. The whole variable domain, remainder taken from reference TRBV5-1 and TRBJ1-1, is KAGVTQTPRYLIKTRGQQVTLSCSPISGHRSVSWYQQTPGQGLQFLFEYFSETQRNKGNFPGRFSGRQFSNSRSEMNVSTLELGDSALYLCASSLLPKDSVSTEAFFGQGTRLTVV.

The V gene is TRBV29-1, the J gene TRBJ1-2; 7 bases are shared with TRBD1. Trimming at V came to 6 bases and at J to 3 bases, leaving 4 bases not matched to a gene. CDR1 is SQVTM, CDR2 ANQGSEA, per germline. This CDR3 region has 12 residues. In DNA form, the CDR3 reads TGCAGCGTGGGGACAGCTGACTATGGCTACACCTTC. As protein: CSVGTADYGYTF.

Concerning this clonotype itself: Possible read error: a much larger clone is one base away. The chain links TRBV7-9 to TRBJ2-7; the D is unclear. The CDR3 contains 13 residues. Germline values: CDR1 SEHNR, CDR2 FQNEAQ (reference sequence). CDR3 region: CASSPSNQYEQSF. CDR3 in DNA: TGTGCCAGCAGCCCCTCAAACCAGTACGAGCAGTCCTTC.